The T cell receptor (beta chain) under discussion was sequenced for a study of blood T cell repertoires in COVID-19. Study-level information: Samples of COVID-19 (acute and convalescent) were obtained from the United States, Italy and Spain. From T cells, B-cell-depleted T cells, or PBMCs came the material, which was cDNA or gDNA.

The germline V gene has CDR1 MGHRA and CDR2 YSYEKL. There are 18 residues in the CDR3. V dropped 4 bases and J dropped 7; count of bases not matched to a gene: 17. Original analysis: Using reference gene primer amplification, nucleated cell counts were estimated. Profiling relied on immunoSEQ multiplex PCR, and the TCRdb table lists in-frame clones only, not all of them. V and J calls and clone size are as listed in that table; D and trimming were resolved from the DNA. The sample records tens of thousands of clones, approximately 85% being singletons. The origin of this receptor is a man in his sixties with acute or convalescent COVID-19. Sequencing was carried out using peripheral blood. The V and J genes are TRBV4-1 and TRBJ2-5; 11 positions agree with TRBD1. CDR3 in amino acids: CASSPLGTRTGGKVTQYF. CDR3 DNA sequence: TGCGCCAGCAGCCCGCTTGGGACCAGGACAGGGGGCAAGGTGACCCAGTACTTC.